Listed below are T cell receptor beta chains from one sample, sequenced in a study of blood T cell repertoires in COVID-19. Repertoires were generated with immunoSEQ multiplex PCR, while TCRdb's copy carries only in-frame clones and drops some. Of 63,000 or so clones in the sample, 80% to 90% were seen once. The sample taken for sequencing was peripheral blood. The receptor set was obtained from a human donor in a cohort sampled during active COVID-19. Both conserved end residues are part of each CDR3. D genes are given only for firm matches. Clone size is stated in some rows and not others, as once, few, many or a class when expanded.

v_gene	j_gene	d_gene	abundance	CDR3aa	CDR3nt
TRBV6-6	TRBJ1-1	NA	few	CASSYVGTGRNTEAFF	TGTGCCAGCAGTTACGTCGGTACTGGTAGGAACACTGAAGCTTTCTTT
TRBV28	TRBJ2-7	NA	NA	CASSLGRVAEQYF	TGTGCCAGCAGTTTAGGCAGGGTGGCCGAGCAGTACTTC
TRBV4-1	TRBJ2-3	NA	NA	CASSLGGSGGPDTQYF	TGCGCCAGCAGCCTGGGGGGGAGTGGGGGCCCAGATACGCAGTATTTT
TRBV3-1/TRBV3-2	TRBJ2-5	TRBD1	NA	CASSQEAQRQGGETQYF	TGTGCCAGCAGCCAAGAGGCGCAAAGACAGGGGGGGGAGACCCAGTACTTC
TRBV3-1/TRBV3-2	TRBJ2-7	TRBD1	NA	CASSPTGVFPEQYF	TGTGCCAGCAGCCCCACAGGGGTCTTTCCCGAGCAGTACTTC
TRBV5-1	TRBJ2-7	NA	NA	CASSTGQLYEQYF	TGCGCCAGCAGCACGGGACAACTCTACGAGCAGTACTTC
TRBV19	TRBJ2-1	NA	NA	CASSWTGTPYNEQFF	TGTGCCAGTAGTTGGACCGGGACACCCTACAATGAGCAGTTCTTC
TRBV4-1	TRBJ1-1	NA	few	CASSPITGPAFF	TGCGCCAGCAGCCCGATCACAGGGCCGGCTTTCTTT
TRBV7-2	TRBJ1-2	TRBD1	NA	CASRSPDRGQADGYTF	TGTGCCAGCAGGAGCCCCGACAGGGGGCAGGCGGATGGCTACACCTTC
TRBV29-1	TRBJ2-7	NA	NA	CSVELTESAYEQYF	TGCAGCGTTGAACTCACGGAGTCCGCCTACGAGCAGTACTTC
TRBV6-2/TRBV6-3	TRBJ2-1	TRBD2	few	CASSSTSVWVRNEQFF	TGTGCCAGCAGCTCCACTAGCGTATGGGTAAGAAATGAGCAGTTCTTC
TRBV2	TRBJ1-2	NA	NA	CASSEAQAGRGDYGYTF	TGTGCCAGCAGTGAAGCGCAGGCAGGGCGGGGAGATTATGGCTACACCTTC
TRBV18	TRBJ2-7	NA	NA	CASSPPGGREYEQYF	TGTGCCAGCTCACCACCGGGGGGACGGGAATACGAGCAGTACTTC
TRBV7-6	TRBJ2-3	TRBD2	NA	CASSLWTSGSTDTQYF	TGTGCCAGCAGCTTATGGACTAGCGGAAGCACAGATACGCAGTATTTT
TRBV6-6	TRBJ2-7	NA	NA	CASSYSTGANYEQYF	TGTGCCAGCAGTTACTCGACGGGAGCTAACTACGAGCAGTACTTC
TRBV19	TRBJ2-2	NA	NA	CASSPGTLVNTGELFF	TGTGCCAGTAGCCCCGGGACACTTGTGAACACCGGGGAGCTGTTTTTT
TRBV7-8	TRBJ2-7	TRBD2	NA	CASSLPGGRYEQYF	TGTGCCAGCAGCTTACCGGGAGGGCGGTACGAGCAGTACTTC
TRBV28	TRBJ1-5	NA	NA	CATKGQINQPQHF	TGTGCCACCAAGGGGCAGATAAATCAGCCCCAGCATTTT
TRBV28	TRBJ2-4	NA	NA	CASVPAGGSQLAKNIQYF	TGTGCCAGCGTTCCTGCCGGGGGAAGTCAACTAGCCAAAAACATTCAGTACTTC
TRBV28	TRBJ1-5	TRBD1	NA	CASSPQGVYSNQPQHF	TGTGCCAGCAGTCCGCAGGGGGTTTATAGCAATCAGCCCCAGCATTTT
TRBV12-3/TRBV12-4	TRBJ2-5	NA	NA	CASSPKGQTTQYF	TGTGCCAGCAGTCCCAAGGGGCAAACGACCCAGTACTTC
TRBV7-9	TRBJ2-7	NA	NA	CASSSSGGYEQYF	TGTGCCAGCAGCAGTAGTGGAGGGTACGAGCAGTACTTC
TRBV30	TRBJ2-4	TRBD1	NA	CAWRATGLGLEYF	TGTGCCTGGAGGGCGACAGGGTTAGGTTTGGAGTACTTC
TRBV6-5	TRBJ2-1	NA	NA	CASSYEGLSYNEQFF	TGTGCCAGCAGTTACGAGGGACTTTCCTACAATGAGCAGTTCTTC
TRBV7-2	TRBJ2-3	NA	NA	CASSLAGTSGNTQYF	TGTGCCAGCAGCTTGGCGGGAACCAGCGGAAATACGCAGTATTTT
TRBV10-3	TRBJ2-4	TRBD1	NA	CAISESLGQGDNIQYF	TGTGCCATCAGTGAGTCTTTGGGACAGGGGGACAACATTCAGTACTTC
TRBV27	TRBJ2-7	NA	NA	CASSPLGGIEQYF	TGTGCCAGCAGTCCCCTCGGCGGGATCGAGCAGTACTTC
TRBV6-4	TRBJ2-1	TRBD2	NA	CASSSGERGEQFF	TGTGCCAGCAGTTCCGGGGAGCGGGGTGAGCAGTTCTTC
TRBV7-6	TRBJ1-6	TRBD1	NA	CASSRDRVDNSPLHF	TGTGCCAGCAGCAGGGACAGGGTGGATAATTCACCCCTCCACTTT
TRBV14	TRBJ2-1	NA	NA	CASSLNNEQFF	TGTGCCAGCAGCCTCAACAATGAGCAGTTCTTC
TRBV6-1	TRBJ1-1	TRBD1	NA	CASSEVGTANTEAFF	TGTGCCAGCAGTGAAGTAGGGACAGCTAACACTGAAGCTTTCTTT
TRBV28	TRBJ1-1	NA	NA	CASSLYTGIMNTEAFF	TGTGCCAGCAGTTTATACACAGGGATTATGAACACTGAAGCTTTCTTT
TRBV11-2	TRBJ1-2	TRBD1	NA	CASSLGQGDYGYTF	TGTGCCAGCAGCTTAGGACAGGGGGACTATGGCTACACCTTC
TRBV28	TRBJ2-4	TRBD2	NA	CASSPGLAGGRDIQYF	TGTGCCAGCAGTCCGGGACTAGCGGGAGGTCGGGACATTCAGTACTTC
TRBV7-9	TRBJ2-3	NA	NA	CASSLWGLTGSTDTQYF	TGTGCCAGCAGCTTATGGGGGTTGACAGGTAGCACAGATACGCAGTATTTT
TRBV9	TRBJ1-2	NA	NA	CASSVGVSIDRGVRYGYTF	TGTGCCAGCAGCGTAGGAGTTAGCATCGACAGAGGAGTCCGCTATGGCTACACCTTC
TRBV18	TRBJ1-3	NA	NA	CASSPQGFPGFSGNTIYF	TGTGCCAGCTCACCTCAAGGCTTCCCGGGGTTCTCTGGAAACACCATATATTTT
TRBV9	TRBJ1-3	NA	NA	CASSRGGDTIYF	TGTGCCAGCAGCAGGGGAGGGGACACCATATATTTT
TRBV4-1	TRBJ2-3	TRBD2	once	CASSQGGGKGTSRAWDTQYF	TGCGCCAGCAGCCAAGGAGGGGGAAAAGGGACTAGCCGAGCGTGGGATACGCAGTATTTT
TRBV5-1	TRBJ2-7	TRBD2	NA	CASRHVGLAPYEQYF	TGCGCCAGCAGGCACGTTGGACTAGCTCCCTACGAGCAGTACTTC
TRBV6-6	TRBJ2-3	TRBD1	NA	CASSYSPGQITDTQYF	TGTGCCAGCAGTTACTCTCCGGGACAGATCACAGATACGCAGTATTTT
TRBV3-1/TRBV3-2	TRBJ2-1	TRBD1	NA	CASSQAWTGGRIEQFF	TGTGCCAGCAGCCAAGCTTGGACAGGAGGAAGGATCGAGCAGTTCTTC
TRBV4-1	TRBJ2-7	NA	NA	CASSQDLVGVYEQYF	TGCGCCAGCAGCCAAGATCTAGTAGGGGTCTACGAGCAGTACTTC
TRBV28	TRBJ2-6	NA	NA	CASSTGSSPSGANVLTF	TGTGCCAGCAGCACAGGGTCATCCCCCTCTGGGGCCAACGTCCTGACTTTC
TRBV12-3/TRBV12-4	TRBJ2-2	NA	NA	CASSGNRAGELFF	TGTGCCAGCAGTGGCAACAGGGCCGGGGAGCTGTTTTTT